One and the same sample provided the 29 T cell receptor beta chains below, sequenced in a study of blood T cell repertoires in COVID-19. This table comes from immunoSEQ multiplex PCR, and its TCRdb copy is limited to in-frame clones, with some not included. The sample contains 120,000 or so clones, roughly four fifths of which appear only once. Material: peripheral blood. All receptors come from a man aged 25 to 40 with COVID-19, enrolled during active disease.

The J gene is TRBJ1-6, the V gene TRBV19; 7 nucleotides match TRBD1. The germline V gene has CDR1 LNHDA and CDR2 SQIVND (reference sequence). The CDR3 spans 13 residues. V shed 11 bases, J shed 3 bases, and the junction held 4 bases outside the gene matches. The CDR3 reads CAAGQSYNSPLHF. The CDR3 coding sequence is TGTGCCGCGGGACAGAGCTATAATTCACCCCTCCACTTT.

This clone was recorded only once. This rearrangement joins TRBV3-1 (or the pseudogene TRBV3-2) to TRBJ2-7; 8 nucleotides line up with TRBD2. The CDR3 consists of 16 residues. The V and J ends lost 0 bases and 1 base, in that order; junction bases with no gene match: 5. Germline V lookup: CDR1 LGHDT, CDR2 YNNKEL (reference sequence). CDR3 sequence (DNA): TGTGCCAGCAGCCAAGATCAAGGCGGGAGGTCCTACGAGCAGTACTTC. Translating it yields CASSQDQGGRSYEQYF.

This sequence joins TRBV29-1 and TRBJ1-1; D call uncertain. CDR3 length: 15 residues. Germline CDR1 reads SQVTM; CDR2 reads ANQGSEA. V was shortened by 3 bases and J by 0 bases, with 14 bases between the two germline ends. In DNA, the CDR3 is TGCAGCGTTGACCTTGAGAGAGTCATGAACACTGAAGCTTTCTTT. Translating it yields CSVDLERVMNTEAFF.

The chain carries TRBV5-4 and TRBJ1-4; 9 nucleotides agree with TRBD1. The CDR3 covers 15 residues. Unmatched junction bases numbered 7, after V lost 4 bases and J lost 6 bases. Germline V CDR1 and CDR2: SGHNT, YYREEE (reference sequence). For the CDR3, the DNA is TGTGCCAGCAGCGGATCCGGGACAGGGTATGAAAAACTGTTTTTT. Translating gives CASSGSGTGYEKLFF.

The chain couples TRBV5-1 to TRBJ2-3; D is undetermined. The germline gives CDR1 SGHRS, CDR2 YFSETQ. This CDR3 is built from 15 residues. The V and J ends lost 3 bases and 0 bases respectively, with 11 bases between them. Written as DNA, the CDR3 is TGCGCCAGCAGCTCCACAGCCATTAGCACAGATACGCAGTATTTT. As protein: CASSSTAISTDTQYF.

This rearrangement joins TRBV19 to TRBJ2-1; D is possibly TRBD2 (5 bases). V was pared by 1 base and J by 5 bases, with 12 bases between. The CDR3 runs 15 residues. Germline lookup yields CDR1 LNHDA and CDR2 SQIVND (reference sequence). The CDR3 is CASSIGGYGDNEQFF. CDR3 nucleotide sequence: TGTGCCAGTAGTATAGGAGGGTATGGGGACAATGAGCAGTTCTTC.

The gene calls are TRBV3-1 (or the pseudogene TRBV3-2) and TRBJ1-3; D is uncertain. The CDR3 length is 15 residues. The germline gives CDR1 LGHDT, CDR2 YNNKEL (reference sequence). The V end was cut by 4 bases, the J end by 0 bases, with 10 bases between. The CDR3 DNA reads TGTGCCAGCAGCCGAACGGTGAGCTCTGGAAACACCATATATTTT. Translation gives CASSRTVSSGNTIYF.

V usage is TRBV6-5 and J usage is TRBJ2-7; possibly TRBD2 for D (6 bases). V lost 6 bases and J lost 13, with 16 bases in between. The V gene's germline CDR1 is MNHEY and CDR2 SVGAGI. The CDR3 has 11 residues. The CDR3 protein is CASSRGGLEYF. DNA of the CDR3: TGTGCCAGCAGCCGTGGGGGACTTGAATACTTC.

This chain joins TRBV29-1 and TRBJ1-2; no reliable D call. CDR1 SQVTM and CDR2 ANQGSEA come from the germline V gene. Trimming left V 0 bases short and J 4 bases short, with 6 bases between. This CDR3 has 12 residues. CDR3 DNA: TGCAGCGTTGAAGAACTAGGCTATGGCTACACCTTC. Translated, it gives CSVEELGYGYTF.

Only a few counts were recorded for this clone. The CDR3 loop reads CASSLDAAGTEAFF. DNA of the CDR3: TGTGCCAGCAGCTTAGATGCGGCGGGAACTGAAGCTTTCTTT. The chain combines TRBV7-9 with TRBJ1-1; D is uncertain. This CDR3 spans 14 amino acids. Germline V gene sequence: CDR1 SEHNR, CDR2 FQNEAQ (reference sequence). With 1 base removed from V and 5 bases from J, the gap between germline ends came to 11 bases.

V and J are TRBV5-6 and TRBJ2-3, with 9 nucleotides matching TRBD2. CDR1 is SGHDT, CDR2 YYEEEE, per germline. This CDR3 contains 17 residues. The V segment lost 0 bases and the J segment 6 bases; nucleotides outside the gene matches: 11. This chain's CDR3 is CASSLVIRRGGDDTQYF. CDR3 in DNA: TGTGCCAGCAGCTTGGTTATTCGGCGGGGGGGCGACGATACGCAGTATTTT.

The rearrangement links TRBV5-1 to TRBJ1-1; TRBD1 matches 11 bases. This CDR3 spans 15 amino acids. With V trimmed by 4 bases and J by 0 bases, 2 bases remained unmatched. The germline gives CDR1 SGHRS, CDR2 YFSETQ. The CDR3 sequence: CASSVGQGVNTEAFF. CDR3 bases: TGCGCCAGCAGCGTGGGACAGGGGGTGAACACTGAAGCTTTCTTT.

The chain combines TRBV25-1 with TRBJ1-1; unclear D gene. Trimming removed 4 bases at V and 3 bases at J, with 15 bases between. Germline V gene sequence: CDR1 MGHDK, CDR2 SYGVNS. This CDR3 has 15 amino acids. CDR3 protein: CASSATLKRHTEAFF. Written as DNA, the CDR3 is TGTGCCAGCAGTGCTACACTAAAGAGGCACACTGAAGCTTTCTTT.

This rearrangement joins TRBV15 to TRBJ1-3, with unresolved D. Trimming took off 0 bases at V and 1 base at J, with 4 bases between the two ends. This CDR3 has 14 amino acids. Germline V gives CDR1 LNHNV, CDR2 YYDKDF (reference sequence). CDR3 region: CATSRDSSGNTIYF. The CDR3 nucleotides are TGTGCCACCAGCAGAGATAGTTCTGGAAACACCATATATTTT.

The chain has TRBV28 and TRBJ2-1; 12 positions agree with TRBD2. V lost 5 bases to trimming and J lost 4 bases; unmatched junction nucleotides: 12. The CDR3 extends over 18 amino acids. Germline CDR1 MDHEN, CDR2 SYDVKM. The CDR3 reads CASSLRTSGTFMYNEQFF. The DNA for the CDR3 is TGTGCCAGCAGTCTACGGACTAGCGGGACCTTCATGTACAATGAGCAGTTCTTC.

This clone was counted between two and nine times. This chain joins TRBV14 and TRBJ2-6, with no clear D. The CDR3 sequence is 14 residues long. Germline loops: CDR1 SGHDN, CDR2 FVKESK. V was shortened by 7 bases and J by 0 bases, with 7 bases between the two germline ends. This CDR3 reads CASKQSSGANVLTF. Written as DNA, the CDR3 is TGTGCCAGCAAACAAAGCTCTGGGGCCAACGTCCTGACTTTC.

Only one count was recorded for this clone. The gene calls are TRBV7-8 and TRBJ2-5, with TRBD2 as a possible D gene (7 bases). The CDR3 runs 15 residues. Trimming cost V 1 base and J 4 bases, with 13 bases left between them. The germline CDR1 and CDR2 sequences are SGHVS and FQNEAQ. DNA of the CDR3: TGTGCCAGCAGCTTAGGAGGGGGGGGAGGAGAGACCCAGTACTTC. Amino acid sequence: CASSLGGGGGETQYF.

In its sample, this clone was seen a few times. This CDR3 is CASSLAGQGANGYTF. CDR3 in DNA: TGTGCCAGCAGCTTAGCGGGACAGGGGGCGAATGGCTACACCTTC. The chain couples TRBV7-8 to TRBJ1-2; 12 nucleotides align to TRBD1. The CDR3 extends over 15 amino acids. With V trimmed by 0 bases and J by 6 bases, 2 bases remained unmatched. The germline gives CDR1 SGHVS, CDR2 FQNEAQ.

The CDR3 DNA reads as TGTGCCATCAGTGATCAGCGGGAGGGGACCTACAATGAGCAGTTCTTC. Residues: CAISDQREGTYNEQFF. The chain links TRBV10-3 to TRBJ2-1; 10 bases map to TRBD2. Trimming took 3 bases from V and 2 from J; bases not matched to a gene: 4. The CDR3 has 16 residues. From germline, CDR1 is ENHRY and CDR2 SYGVKD.

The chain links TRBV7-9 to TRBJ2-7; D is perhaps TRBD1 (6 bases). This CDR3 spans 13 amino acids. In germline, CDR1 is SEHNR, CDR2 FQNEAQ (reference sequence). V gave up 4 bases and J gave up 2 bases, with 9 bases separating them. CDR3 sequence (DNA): TGTGCCAGCAGCTCAGGGGTCCCCTACGAGCAGTACTTC. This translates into CASSSGVPYEQYF. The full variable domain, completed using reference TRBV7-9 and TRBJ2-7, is DTGVSQNPRHKITKRGQNVTFRCDPISEHNRLYWYRQTLGQGPEFLTYFQNEAQLEKSRLLSDRFSAERPKGSFSTLEIQRTEQGDSAMYLCASSSGVPYEQYFGPGTRLTVT.

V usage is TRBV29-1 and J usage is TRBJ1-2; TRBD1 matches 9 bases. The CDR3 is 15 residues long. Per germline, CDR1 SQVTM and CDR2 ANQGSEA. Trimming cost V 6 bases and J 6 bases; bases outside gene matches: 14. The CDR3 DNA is TGCAGCGTCGGTTTGAACCCGGGACAGGGACATGGCTACACCTTC. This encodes CSVGLNPGQGHGYTF.

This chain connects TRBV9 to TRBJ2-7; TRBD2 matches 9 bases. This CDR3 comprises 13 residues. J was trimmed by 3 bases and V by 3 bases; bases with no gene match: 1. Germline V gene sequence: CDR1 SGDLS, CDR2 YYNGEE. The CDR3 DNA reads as TGTGCCAGCAGCGGTAGCGGGAGCTACGAGCAGTACTTC. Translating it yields CASSGSGSYEQYF.

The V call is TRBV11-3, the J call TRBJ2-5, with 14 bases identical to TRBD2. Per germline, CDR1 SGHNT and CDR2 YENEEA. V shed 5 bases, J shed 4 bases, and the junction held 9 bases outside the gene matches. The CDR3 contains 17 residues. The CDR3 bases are TGTGCCAGCAGCCCAGGGACTAGCGGGAGAAGGTTAGAGACCCAGTACTTC. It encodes CASSPGTSGRRLETQYF.

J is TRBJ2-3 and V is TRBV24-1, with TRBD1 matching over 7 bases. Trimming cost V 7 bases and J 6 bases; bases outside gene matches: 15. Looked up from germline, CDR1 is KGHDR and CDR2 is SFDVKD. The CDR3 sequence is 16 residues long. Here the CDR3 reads CATSDRVRTGDDTQYF. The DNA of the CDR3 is TGTGCCACCAGCGATAGAGTGCGGACAGGTGATGATACGCAGTATTTT.

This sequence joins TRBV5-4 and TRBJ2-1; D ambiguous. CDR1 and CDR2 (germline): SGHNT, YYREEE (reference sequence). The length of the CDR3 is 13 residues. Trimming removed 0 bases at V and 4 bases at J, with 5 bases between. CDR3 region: CASSLGQYNEQFF. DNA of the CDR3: TGTGCCAGCAGCTTGGGCCAGTACAATGAGCAGTTCTTC. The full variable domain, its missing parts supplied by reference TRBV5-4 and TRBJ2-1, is ETGVTQSPTHLIKTRGQQVTLRCSSQSGHNTVSWYQQALGQGPQFIFQYYREEENGRGNFPPRFSGLQFPNYSSELNVNALELDDSALYLCASSLGQYNEQFFGPGTRLTVL.

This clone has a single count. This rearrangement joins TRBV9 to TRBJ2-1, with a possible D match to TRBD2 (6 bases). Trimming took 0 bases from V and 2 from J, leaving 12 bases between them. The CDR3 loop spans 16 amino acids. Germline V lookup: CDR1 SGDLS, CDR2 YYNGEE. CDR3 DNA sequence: TGTGCCAGCAGCGTAGCTGTGGGGGAGGCCTACAATGAGCAGTTCTTC. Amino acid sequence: CASSVAVGEAYNEQFF.

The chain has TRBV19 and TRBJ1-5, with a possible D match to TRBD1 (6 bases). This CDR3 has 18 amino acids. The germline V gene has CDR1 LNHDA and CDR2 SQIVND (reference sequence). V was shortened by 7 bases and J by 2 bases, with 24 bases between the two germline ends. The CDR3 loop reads CASNLSGTTKGGNQPQHF. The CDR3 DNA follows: TGTGCCAGTAACTTATCCGGGACAACCAAGGGGGGCAATCAGCCCCAGCATTTT.

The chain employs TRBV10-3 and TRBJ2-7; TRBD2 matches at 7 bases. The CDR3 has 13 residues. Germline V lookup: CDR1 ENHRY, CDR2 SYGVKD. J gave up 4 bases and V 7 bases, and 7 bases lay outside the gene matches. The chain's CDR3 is CAITGAGRYEQYF. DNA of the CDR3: TGTGCCATCACAGGAGCGGGAAGGTACGAGCAGTACTTC.

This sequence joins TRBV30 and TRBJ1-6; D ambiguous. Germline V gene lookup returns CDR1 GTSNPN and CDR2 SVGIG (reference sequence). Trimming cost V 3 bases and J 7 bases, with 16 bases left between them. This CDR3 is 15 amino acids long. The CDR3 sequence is CAWRTLPGFNSPLHF. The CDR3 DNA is TGTGCCTGGAGAACCCTGCCAGGATTCAATTCACCCCTCCACTTT.